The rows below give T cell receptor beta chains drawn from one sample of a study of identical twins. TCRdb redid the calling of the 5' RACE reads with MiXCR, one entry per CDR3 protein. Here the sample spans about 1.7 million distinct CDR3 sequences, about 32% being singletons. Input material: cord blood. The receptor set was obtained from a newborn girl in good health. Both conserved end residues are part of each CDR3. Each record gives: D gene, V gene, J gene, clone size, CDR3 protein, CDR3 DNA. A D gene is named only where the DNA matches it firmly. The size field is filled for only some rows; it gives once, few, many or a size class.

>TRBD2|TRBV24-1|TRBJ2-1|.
CATSDPGLAGVRQFF
TGTGCCACCAGTGACCCGGGACTAGCGGGAGTTCGGCAGTTCTTC
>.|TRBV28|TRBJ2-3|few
CASGGANTDTQYF
TGTGCCAGCGGAGGGGCGAACACAGATACGCAGTATTTT
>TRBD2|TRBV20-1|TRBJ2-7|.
CSARDPSGRAYEQYF
TGCAGTGCTAGAGATCCTAGCGGGAGGGCCTACGAGCAGTACTTC
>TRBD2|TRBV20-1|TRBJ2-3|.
CSAEGGEDTDTQYF
TGCAGTGCTGAGGGAGGGGAGGACACAGATACGCAGTATTTT
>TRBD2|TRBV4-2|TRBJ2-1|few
CASSQEGLRYNEQFF
TGTGCCAGCAGCCAGGAGGGACTACGGTACAATGAGCAGTTCTTC
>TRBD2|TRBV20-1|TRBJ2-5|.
CGARTSQETRYF
TGCGGTGCCAGGACTAGTCAAGAGACCCGGTACTTC
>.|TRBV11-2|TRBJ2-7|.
CASSLTGPASYEQYF
TGTGCCAGCAGCTTGACAGGACCAGCCTCCTACGAGCAGTACTTC
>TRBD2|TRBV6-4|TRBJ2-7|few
CASSDYGLAGVLYF
TGTGCCAGCAGTGACTACGGACTAGCGGGAGTTTTGTACTTC
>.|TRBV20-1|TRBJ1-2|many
CSASRQNYGYTF
TGCAGTGCTAGTCGGCAAAACTATGGCTACACCTTC
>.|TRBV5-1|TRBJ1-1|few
CASSLGRQSPNTEAFF
TGCGCCAGCAGCTTGGGGAGACAGTCCCCGAACACTGAAGCTTTCTTT
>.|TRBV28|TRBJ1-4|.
CASSFSSSWDEKLFF
TGTGCCAGCAGTTTCTCATCGTCCTGGGACGAAAAACTGTTTTTT
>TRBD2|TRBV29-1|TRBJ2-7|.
CSVRPSGSYEQYF
TGCAGCGTTCGCCCTAGCGGGAGTTACGAGCAGTACTTC
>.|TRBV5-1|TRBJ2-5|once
CAGSLGYVQETQYF
TGCGCCGGCAGCTTGGGGTATGTGCAAGAGACCCAGTACTTC
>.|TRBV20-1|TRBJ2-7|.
CSARVPGPLAYEQYF
TGCAGTGCTAGAGTTCCCGGGCCCCTAGCCTACGAGCAGTACTTC
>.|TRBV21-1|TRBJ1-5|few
CASSKGTASNQPQHF
TGTGCCAGCAGCAAAGGGACAGCTAGCAATCAGCCCCAGCATTTT
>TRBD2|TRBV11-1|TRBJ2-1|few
CASSFGGSTHNEQFF
TGTGCCAGCAGCTTCGGCGGGAGTACCCACAATGAGCAGTTCTTC
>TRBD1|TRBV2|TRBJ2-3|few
CASSRDRVSDTQYF
TGTGCCAGCAGTCGGGACAGGGTGTCAGATACGCAGTATTTT
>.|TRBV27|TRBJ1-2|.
CASSPGTTAYGYTF
TGTGCCAGCAGTCCGGGGACGACCGCATATGGCTACACCTTC
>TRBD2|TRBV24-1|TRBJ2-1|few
CATGALSGGSSYNEQFF
TGTGCCACCGGAGCACTATCGGGCGGGAGCTCCTACAATGAGCAGTTCTTC
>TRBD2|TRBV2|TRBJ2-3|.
CATIPGLAASTDTQYF
TGTGCCACCATCCCGGGACTAGCGGCCTCCACAGATACGCAGTATTTT
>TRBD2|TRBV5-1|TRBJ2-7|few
CASSLEGLAGGLSEQYF
TGCGCCAGCAGCTTGGAAGGACTCGCGGGAGGGCTAAGCGAGCAGTACTTC
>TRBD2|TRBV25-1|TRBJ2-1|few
CASSEYGTSGIVDEQVF
TGTGCCAGCAGTGAATATGGTACTAGCGGGATCGTCGATGAGCAGGTCTTC
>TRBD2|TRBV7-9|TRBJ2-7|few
CASSLGPAGSLYEQYF
TGTGCCAGCAGCTTAGGTCCAGCGGGGTCACTCTACGAGCAGTACTTC
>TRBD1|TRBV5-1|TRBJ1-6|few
CASNSGGPNNSPLHF
TGCGCCAGCAACTCAGGGGGCCCTAATAATTCACCCCTCCACTTT
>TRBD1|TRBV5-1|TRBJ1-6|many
CASSLVGQGNSPLHF
TGCGCCAGCAGCTTGGTGGGACAGGGTAATTCACCCCTCCACTTT
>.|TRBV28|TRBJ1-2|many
CAINFRGANYGYTF
TGTGCCATAAATTTCAGGGGAGCTAACTATGGCTACACCTTC
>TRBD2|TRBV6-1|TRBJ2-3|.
CASSGTSGRYADTQYF
TGTGCCAGCAGTGGGACTAGCGGGAGGTACGCAGATACGCAGTATTTT
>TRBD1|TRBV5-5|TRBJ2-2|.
CASSLLGQSAGELFF
TGTGCCAGCAGCTTGTTGGGACAGTCCGCCGGGGAGCTGTTTTTT
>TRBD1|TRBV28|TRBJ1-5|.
CASSPRQGKDYSNQPQHF
TGTGCCAGCAGTCCGAGACAGGGGAAGGATTATAGCAATCAGCCCCAGCATTTT
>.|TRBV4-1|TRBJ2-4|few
CASSQETPEDIQYF
TGCGCCAGCAGCCAGGAAACTCCGGAGGACATTCAGTACTTC
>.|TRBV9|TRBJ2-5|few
CASGPFKGTQYF
TGTGCCTCCGGCCCTTTCAAGGGGACCCAGTACTTC
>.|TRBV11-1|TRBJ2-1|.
CASSFPHGGLSYNERFF
TGTGCCAGCAGCTTTCCTCATGGGGGACTGAGCTACAATGAGCGGTTCTTC